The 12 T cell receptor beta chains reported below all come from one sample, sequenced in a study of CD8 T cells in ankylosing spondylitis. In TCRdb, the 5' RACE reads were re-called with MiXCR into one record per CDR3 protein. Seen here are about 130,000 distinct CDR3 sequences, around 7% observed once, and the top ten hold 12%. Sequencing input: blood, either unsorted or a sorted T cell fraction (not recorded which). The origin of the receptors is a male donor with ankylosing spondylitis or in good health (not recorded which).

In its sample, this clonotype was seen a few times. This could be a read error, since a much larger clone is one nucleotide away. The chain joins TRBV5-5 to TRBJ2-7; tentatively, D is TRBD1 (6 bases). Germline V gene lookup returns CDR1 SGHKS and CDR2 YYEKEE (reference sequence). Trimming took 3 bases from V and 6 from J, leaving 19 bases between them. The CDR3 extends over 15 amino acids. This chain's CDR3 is CASSSELLRGSEQYF. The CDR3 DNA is TGTGCCAGCAGCTCTGAGCTCCTCAGGGGCTCCGAGCAGTACTTC.

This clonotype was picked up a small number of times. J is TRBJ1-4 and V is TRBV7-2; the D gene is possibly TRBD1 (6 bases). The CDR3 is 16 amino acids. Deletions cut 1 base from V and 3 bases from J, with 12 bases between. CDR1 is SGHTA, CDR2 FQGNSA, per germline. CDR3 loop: CASSLDRAVANEKLFF. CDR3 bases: TGTGCCAGCAGCTTAGACAGGGCGGTTGCTAATGAAAAACTGTTTTTT. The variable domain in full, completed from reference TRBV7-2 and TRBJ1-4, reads GAGVSQSPSNKVTEKGKDVELRCDPISGHTALYWYRQSLGQGLEFLIYFQGNSAPDKSGLPSDRFSAERTGGSVSTLTIQRTQQEDSAVYLCASSLDRAVANEKLFFGSGTQLSVL.

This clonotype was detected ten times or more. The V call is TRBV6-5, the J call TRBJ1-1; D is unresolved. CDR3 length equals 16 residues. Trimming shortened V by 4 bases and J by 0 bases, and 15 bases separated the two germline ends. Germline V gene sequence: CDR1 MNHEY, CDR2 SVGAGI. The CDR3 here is CASSFPHQAVNTEAFF. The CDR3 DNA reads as TGTGCCAGCAGTTTTCCCCACCAGGCAGTGAACACTGAAGCTTTCTTT.

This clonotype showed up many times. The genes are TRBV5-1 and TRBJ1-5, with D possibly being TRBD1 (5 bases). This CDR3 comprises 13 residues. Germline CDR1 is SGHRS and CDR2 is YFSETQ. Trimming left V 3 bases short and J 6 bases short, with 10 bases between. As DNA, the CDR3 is TGCGCCAGCAGCTCGGGGGGGTCTCAGCCCCAGCATTTT. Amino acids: CASSSGGSQPQHF. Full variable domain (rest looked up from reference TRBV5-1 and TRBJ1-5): KAGVTQTPRYLIKTRGQQVTLSCSPISGHRSVSWYQQTPGQGLQFLFEYFSETQRNKGNFPGRFSGRQFSNSRSEMNVSTLELGDSALYLCASSSGGSQPQHFGDGTRLSIL.

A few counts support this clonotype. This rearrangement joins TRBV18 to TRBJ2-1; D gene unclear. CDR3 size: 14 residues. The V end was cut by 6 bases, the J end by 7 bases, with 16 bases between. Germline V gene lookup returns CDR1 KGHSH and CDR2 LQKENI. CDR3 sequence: CASSQTTFGNEQFF. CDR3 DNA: TGTGCCAGCTCGCAAACCACATTTGGGAATGAGCAGTTCTTC.

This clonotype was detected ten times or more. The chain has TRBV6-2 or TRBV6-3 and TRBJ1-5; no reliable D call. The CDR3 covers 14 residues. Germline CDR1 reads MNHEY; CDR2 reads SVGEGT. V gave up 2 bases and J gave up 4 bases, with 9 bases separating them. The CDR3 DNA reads TGTGCCAGCAGTTACAGAGGGTATAATCAGCCCCAGCATTTT. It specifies CASSYRGYNQPQHF.

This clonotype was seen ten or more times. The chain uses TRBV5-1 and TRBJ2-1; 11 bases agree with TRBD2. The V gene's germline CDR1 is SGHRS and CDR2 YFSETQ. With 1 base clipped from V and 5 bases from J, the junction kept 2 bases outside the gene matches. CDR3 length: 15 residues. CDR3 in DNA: TGCGCCAGCAGCTTGATGACTAGCGGGGACAATGAGCAGTTCTTC. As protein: CASSLMTSGDNEQFF.

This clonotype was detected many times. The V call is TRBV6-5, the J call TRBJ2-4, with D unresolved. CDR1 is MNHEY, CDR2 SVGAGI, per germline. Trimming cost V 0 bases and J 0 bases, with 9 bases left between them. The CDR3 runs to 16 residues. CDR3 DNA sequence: TGTGCCAGCAGTTACTCCCGCGGTCTAGCCAAAAACATTCAGTACTTC. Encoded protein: CASSYSRGLAKNIQYF.

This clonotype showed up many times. The CDR3 region has the DNA TGTGCCAGCTCACCCACAGGGAACTCACCCCTCCACTTT. This codes for CASSPTGNSPLHF. J is TRBJ1-6 and V is TRBV18; D is perhaps TRBD1 (6 bases). This CDR3 is 13 amino acids long. Per the germline V gene, CDR1 is KGHSH and CDR2 is LQKENI. The V and J ends lost 3 bases and 10 bases respectively, with 10 bases between them.

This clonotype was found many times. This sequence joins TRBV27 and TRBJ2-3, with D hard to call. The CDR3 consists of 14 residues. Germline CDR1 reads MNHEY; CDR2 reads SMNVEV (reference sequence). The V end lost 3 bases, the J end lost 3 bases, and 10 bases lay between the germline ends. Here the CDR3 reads CASSFYLGTDTQYF. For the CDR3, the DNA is TGTGCCAGCAGTTTCTATCTCGGTACAGATACGCAGTATTTT.

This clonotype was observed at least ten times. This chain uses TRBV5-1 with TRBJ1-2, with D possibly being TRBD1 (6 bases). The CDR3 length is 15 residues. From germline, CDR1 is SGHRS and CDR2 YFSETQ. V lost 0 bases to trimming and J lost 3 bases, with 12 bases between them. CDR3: CASSLGGGADYGYTF. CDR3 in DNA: TGCGCCAGCAGCTTGGGAGGGGGAGCGGACTATGGCTACACCTTC.

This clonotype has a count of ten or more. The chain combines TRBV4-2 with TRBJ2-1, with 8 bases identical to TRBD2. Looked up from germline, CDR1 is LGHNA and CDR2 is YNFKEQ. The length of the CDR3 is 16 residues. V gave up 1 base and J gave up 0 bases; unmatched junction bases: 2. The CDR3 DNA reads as TGTGCCAGCAGCCAAGGTAGCGGGGCCTCCTACAATGAGCAGTTCTTC. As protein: CASSQGSGASYNEQFF.